This entry concerns a single TCR beta chain. Its antigen remains undetermined. One base away there is no much larger clone; base qualities are not given. The data are from a study of control samples from healthy donors and cancer patients (dated by TCRdb to 2020 to 2022). The protocol used for the library was the immunoSEQ multiplex PCR assay. TCRdb took this table from immuneACCESS and kept in-frame rearrangements with V and J called. Such tables lack part of the clones; where checked against another copy, unresolved V genes explain under half of the gap, and the rest is unexplained. The sample contains 100,000 to 150,000 clones, about 90% of them found a single time. Of the sample, less than 2.5% falls within the top ten clones. There are 19 amino acids in the CDR3, from cysteine to phenylalanine inclusive. The kept DNA is CDR3 alone, 57 bases in frame from the first base. The junction shows trimming of 6 bases on V and 0 bases on J, and the gene matches do not reach 17 bases of it.

This sequence originates from a woman aged 45-59 years in good health. What was sequenced was blood. This chain is built from TRBV23-1 and TRBJ1-1, with TRBD1 matching 9 junction bases. TRBV23-1 is sorted into the ORF group, with uncertain function. The nucleotide sequence reads TGCGCCAGCAGAAACAGGGGGCCTCCCCCTTTTCCTATGAACACTGAAGCTTTCTTT. Its amino acids are CASRNRGPPPFPMNTEAFF.